These T cell receptor beta chains were read from a single sample in a study of cytomegalovirus exposure and HLA in healthy donors. The table came from immunoSEQ multiplex PCR; TCRdb's copy has only in-frame clones and leaves some out. The data show around 230,000 clones, roughly 78% seen once. The specimen sequenced was PBMCs. The receptors here all came from a boy under 18 in good health and CMV-seronegative. The CDR3 runs from the conserved cysteine through the conserved F or W. A D gene is named only where the DNA matches it firmly. The listing skips clone size in some rows; elsewhere it reads once, few, many or a size class.

TRBV11-2	13	NA	TRBJ1-1	NA	CASSHTQNTEAFF	TGTGCCAGCAGCCATACACAGAACACTGAAGCTTTCTTT
TRBV11-3	14	NA	TRBJ2-5	TRBD2	CASSSLADLTTQYF	TGTGCCAGCAGTTCTCTAGCGGACTTAACGACCCAGTACTTC
TRBV18	17	few	TRBJ1-6	NA	CASSPSPLSSYNSPLHF	TGTGCCAGCTCCCCTTCACCGCTGAGCTCCTATAATTCACCCCTCCACTTT
TRBV4-2	15	NA	TRBJ2-7	NA	CASSQEAARRSEQYF	TGTGCCAGCAGCCAAGAAGCAGCCCGGAGGAGCGAGCAGTACTTC
TRBV6-5	14	few	TRBJ1-1	TRBD1	CASRGTGEVAEAFF	TGTGCCAGCAGAGGGACAGGGGAAGTAGCTGAAGCTTTCTTT
TRBV4-1	19	NA	TRBJ1-2	NA	CASSQDGGRFGQGTYGYTF	TGCGCCAGCAGCCAAGACGGGGGGCGATTTGGGCAGGGAACCTATGGCTACACCTTC
TRBV29-1	15	NA	TRBJ1-2	NA	CSVDGSRRTPGGYTF	TGCAGCGTTGATGGGAGCAGGAGAACTCCGGGTGGCTACACCTTC
TRBV7-9	17	NA	TRBJ1-6	NA	CASSSNPGEMWNSPLHF	TGTGCCAGCAGCTCAAACCCAGGGGAAATGTGGAATTCACCCCTCCACTTT
TRBV4-2	13	NA	TRBJ2-7	NA	CASSQDRFNEQYF	TGTGCCAGCAGCCAAGACAGGTTCAACGAGCAGTACTTC
TRBV2	11	few	TRBJ1-2	NA	CASLGVYGYTF	TGTGCCAGCCTCGGAGTCTATGGCTACACCTTC
TRBV11-3	16	NA	TRBJ2-7	TRBD2	CASSFPWRETSYEQYF	TGTGCCAGCAGCTTTCCCTGGCGGGAGACATCCTACGAGCAGTACTTC
TRBV5-4	16	NA	TRBJ1-1	NA	CASSLGRDTLNTEAFF	TGTGCCAGCAGCTTGGGAAGGGACACATTGAACACTGAAGCTTTCTTT
TRBV5-1	13	NA	TRBJ1-1	NA	CASSFQATAEAFF	TGCGCCAGCAGTTTTCAAGCCACTGCTGAAGCTTTCTTT
TRBV7-8	16	NA	TRBJ2-1	TRBD1	CASSLGTQGAYNEQFF	TGTGCCAGCAGCTTAGGAACCCAGGGGGCTTACAATGAGCAGTTCTTC
TRBV9	18	NA	TRBJ2-6	NA	CASSVAKTFHSGANVLTF	TGTGCCAGCAGCGTAGCGAAAACTTTCCACTCTGGGGCCAACGTCCTGACTTTC
TRBV2	15	few	TRBJ1-4	NA	CASRKGGLGNEKLFF	TGTGCCAGCCGCAAGGGGGGGTTGGGTAATGAAAAACTGTTTTTT
TRBV27	12	NA	TRBJ2-3	NA	CASRGLTDTQYF	TGTGCCAGCAGGGGACTCACAGATACGCAGTATTTT
TRBV7-9	16	NA	TRBJ2-2	TRBD1	CASIEVDRAYTGELFF	TGTGCCAGCATCGAAGTGGACAGGGCCTACACCGGGGAGCTGTTTTTT
TRBV2	17	few	TRBJ1-2	NA	CASSEALRGRFNYGYTF	TGTGCCAGCAGTGAAGCGCTTCGAGGCCGCTTTAACTATGGCTACACCTTC
TRBV5-1	14	few	TRBJ2-7	TRBD1	CASSLRDRGYEQYF	TGCGCCAGCAGCTTGAGGGACAGGGGTTACGAGCAGTACTTC